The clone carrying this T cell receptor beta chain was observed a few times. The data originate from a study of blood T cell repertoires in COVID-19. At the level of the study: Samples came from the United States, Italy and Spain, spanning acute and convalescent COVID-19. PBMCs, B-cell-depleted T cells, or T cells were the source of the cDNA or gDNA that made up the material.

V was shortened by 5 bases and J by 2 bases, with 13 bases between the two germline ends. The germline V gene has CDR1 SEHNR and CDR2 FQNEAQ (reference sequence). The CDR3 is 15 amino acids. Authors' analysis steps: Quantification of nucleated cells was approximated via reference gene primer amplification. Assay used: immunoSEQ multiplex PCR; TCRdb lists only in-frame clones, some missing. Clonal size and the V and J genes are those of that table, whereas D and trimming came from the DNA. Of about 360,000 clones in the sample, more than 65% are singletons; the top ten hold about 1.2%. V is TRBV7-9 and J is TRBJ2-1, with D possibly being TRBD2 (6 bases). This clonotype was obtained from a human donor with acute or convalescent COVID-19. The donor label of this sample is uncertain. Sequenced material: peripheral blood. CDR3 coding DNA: TGTGCCAGCAGCCCTGTCACTAGCACCTACAATGAGCAGTTCTTC. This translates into CASSPVTSTYNEQFF.